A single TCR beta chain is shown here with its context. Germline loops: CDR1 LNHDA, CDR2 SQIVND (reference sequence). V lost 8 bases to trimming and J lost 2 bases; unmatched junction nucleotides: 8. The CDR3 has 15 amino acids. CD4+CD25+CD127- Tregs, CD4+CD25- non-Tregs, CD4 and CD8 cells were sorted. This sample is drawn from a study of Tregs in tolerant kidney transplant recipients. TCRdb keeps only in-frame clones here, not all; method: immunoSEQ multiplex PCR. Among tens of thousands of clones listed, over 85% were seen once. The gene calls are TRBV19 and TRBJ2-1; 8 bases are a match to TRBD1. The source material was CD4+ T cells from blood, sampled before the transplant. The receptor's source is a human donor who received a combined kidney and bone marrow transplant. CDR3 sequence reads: CASWGTGVPYNEQFF. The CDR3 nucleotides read TGTGCCAGTTGGGGGACAGGCGTCCCCTACAATGAGCAGTTCTTC.